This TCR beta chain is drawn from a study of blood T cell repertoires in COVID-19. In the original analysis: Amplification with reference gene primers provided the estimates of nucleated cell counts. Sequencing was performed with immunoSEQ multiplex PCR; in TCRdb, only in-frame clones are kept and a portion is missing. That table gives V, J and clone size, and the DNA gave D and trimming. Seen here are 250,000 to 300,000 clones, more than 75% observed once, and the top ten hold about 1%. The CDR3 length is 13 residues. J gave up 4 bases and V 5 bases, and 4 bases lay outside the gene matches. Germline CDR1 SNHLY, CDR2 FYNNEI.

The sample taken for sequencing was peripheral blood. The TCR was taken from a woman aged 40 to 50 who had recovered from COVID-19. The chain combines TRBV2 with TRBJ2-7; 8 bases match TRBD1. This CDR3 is CASSPGQEYEQYF. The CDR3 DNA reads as TGTGCCAGCAGTCCGGGACAGGAATACGAGCAGTACTTC.